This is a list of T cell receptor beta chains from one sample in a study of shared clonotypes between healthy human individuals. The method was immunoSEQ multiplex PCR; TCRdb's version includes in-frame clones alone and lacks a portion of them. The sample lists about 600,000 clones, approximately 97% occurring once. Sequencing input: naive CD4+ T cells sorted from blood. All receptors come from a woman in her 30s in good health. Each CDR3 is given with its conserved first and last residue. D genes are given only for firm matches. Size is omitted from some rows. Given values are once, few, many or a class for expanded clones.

TGTGCCAGCAGTTTGACCGGAGGAACTTACGAGCAGTACTTC CASSLTGGTYEQYF . TRBJ2-7 TRBV28 once
TGTGCCAGCAGCTTCCGGCGAGGCTCCTACAATGAGCAGTTCTTC CASSFRRGSYNEQFF . TRBJ2-1 TRBV7-9 .
TGTGCCAGCAGTTTACGCCGGACTGGTGAGACCCAGTACTTC CASSLRRTGETQYF . TRBJ2-5 TRBV27 .
TGTGCCAGCAGCCCCCGTAGGGGATGTCTTTGGACAGGGGACCGGAACACTGAAGCTTTCTTT CASSPRRGCLWTGDRNTEAFF . TRBJ1-1 TRBV21-1 .
TGCGCCAGCAGCCCAGGGATTTGGTACGAGCAGTACTTC CASSPGIWYEQYF . TRBJ2-7 TRBV5-1 .
TGTGCCAGCAGCTTAGTCTCCGGGACAGGAGCCTACGAGCAGTACTTC CASSLVSGTGAYEQYF TRBD1 TRBJ2-7 TRBV7-9 .
TGTGCCAGCGGGCGTGACAGGGGGCTTCGGGGCACTGAAGCTTTCTTT CASGRDRGLRGTEAFF TRBD1 TRBJ1-1 TRBV27 once
TGCGCCAGCAGCCCCGGGACAGGGACGAGCGAGCAGTACTTC CASSPGTGTSEQYF TRBD1 TRBJ2-7 TRBV5-1 .
TGTGCCAGCACTACCCGAAGGACAGGGAGCGATGAGCAGTTCTTC CASTTRRTGSDEQFF TRBD1 TRBJ2-1 TRBV6-5 .
TGTGCCAGTAGTATACCCCAGATGCCCCAGCATTTT CASSIPQMPQHF . TRBJ1-5 TRBV19 .
TGTGCCAGCAGCTTCGGTGGGAGGATATCCGGGGAGCTGTTTTTT CASSFGGRISGELFF . TRBJ2-2 TRBV5-8 .
TGTGCCTGGGGGACATCCTACGAGCAGTACTTC CAWGTSYEQYF . TRBJ2-7 TRBV30 once
TGTGCCACCAGCCCACCCAACCGGGACAAACATTTT CATSPPNRDKHF . TRBJ1-5 TRBV28 .
TGTGCCAGCAGCTACCGAGGGACAGGCTATGGCTACACCTTC CASSYRGTGYGYTF TRBD1 TRBJ1-2 TRBV7-2 .
TGTGCCAGCAGCGCGGGACTAGCGGGTGCCTTGCTCAATACGCAGTATTTT CASSAGLAGALLNTQYF TRBD2 TRBJ2-3 TRBV11-2 .
TGTGCCTGGACCCACCCGGTGGGTGAAGCTTTCTTT CAWTHPVGEAFF . TRBJ1-1 TRBV30 .
TGCAGCGTCCAAGTATCTGGTGGAAACACCATATATTTT CSVQVSGGNTIYF . TRBJ1-3 TRBV29-1 .
TGTGCCATCAGTGGGCGGGAGGGCCGCTACAATGAGCAGTTCTTC CAISGREGRYNEQFF TRBD2 TRBJ2-1 TRBV10-3 .
TGTGCCAGCAAAAGACGCGCTACAGAGAACACTGAAGCTTTCTTT CASKRRATENTEAFF . TRBJ1-1 TRBV27 once
TGCAGCGTTGAAGCCCCGGGGGGTGCTGGGGCCAACGTCCTGACTTTC CSVEAPGGAGANVLTF TRBD2 TRBJ2-6 TRBV29-1 .
TGTGCCAGTAGTAGACTAGCGGGAGGCCTCTCCTACGAGCAGTACTTC CASSRLAGGLSYEQYF TRBD2 TRBJ2-7 TRBV19 .
TGTGCCAGCAGTGAAGGGTGGGCAGGTCATCAGCCCCAGCATTTT CASSEGWAGHQPQHF . TRBJ1-5 TRBV6-1 once
TGTGCCAGCAGTTTATCCCTAGCGGAAGAGACCCAGTACTTC CASSLSLAEETQYF TRBD2 TRBJ2-5 TRBV27 .
TGTGCCAGCAGTTTGTCGGCCAAAACCTACGAGCAGTACTTC CASSLSAKTYEQYF . TRBJ2-7 TRBV28 .
TGTGCCAGCTCACCCCTGGGGGAGGGCCATGAGCAGTTCTTC CASSPLGEGHEQFF TRBD2 TRBJ2-1 TRBV18 .
TGTGCCAGCAGCCGGGGCGAGGGGCAAAACGGGGAGCTGTTTTTT CASSRGEGQNGELFF . TRBJ2-2 TRBV27 .
TGTGCCAGCAGCCCCACTGGGCAAAACACCATATATTTT CASSPTGQNTIYF . TRBJ1-3 TRBV9 .
TGTGCCAGCAGCTACCAAGACTTAGACAGGGACATGGTTGGCTACACCTTC CASSYQDLDRDMVGYTF TRBD1 TRBJ1-2 TRBV5-5 .
TGCGCCAGCAGCCGGACAGCGGGGCAGCCCCAGCATTTT CASSRTAGQPQHF . TRBJ1-5 TRBV4-1 few
TGTGCCAGTAGCATTGGACAGGGAGGGGAGCAGTTCTTC CASSIGQGGEQFF . TRBJ2-1 TRBV19 .
TGTGCCAGCAGCTTGGGTTTAGGACGCGAGCAGTACTTC CASSLGLGREQYF . TRBJ2-7 TRBV7-3 .
TGTGCCACCAGCAGAGCAGCTAACTATGGCTACACCTTC CATSRAANYGYTF . TRBJ1-2 TRBV15 .
TGTGCCAGCAGCTTAAGGGAGAACACCGGGGAGCTGTTTTTT CASSLRENTGELFF . TRBJ2-2 TRBV7-9 .
TGTGCCAGCAGCCAAACTGGAGTAAATGAGCAGTTCTTC CASSQTGVNEQFF . TRBJ2-1 TRBV5-4 .
TGTGCCAGCAGCTTAAGTTTGGCTAGCGCGAGGGGGCAAAACATTCAGTACTTC CASSLSLASARGQNIQYF . TRBJ2-4 TRBV7-2 .
TGTGCCAGCAGCATCTGGGACCACACCGGGGAGCTGTTTTTT CASSIWDHTGELFF . TRBJ2-2 TRBV6-6 .
TGTGCCTGGATCGCCAAGCGCAATGAGCAGTTCTTC CAWIAKRNEQFF . TRBJ2-1 TRBV30 .
TGTGCCAGCAGTGAAAGGGGGGGGCAGTACTTC CASSERGGQYF . TRBJ2-7 TRBV6-1 .
TGTGCCAGCAGCTTGCGGGGGACAGGGATTCATGAGCAGTACTTC CASSLRGTGIHEQYF TRBD1 TRBJ2-7 TRBV7-9 .
TGTGCCAGCAGCGCCCGCGATCGTTTTATGGATGAGCAGTTCTTC CASSARDRFMDEQFF . TRBJ2-1 TRBV9 .
TGCGCCAGCAGCTTGGGAGCGGCGGCGGGGACAGAGACCCAGTACTTC CASSLGAAAGTETQYF . TRBJ2-5 TRBV5-1 once
TGTGCCAGCAGCTACACTAGCCGACCGTACCAAGAGACCCAGTACTTC CASSYTSRPYQETQYF . TRBJ2-5 TRBV11-2 .